This T cell receptor (beta chain) was observed in a study of blood T cell repertoires in COVID-19 (TCRdb year 2020). Broadly, across the study: Samples from collaborators originated in the United States, Italy and Spain and spanned both the acute and convalescent phases of COVID-19. The material from the prospective study consisted of cDNA or gDNA derived from T cells, B-cell-depleted T cells, or PBMCs. Subjects who had been exposed to COVID-19, were actively infected with it, or had recovered from it provided the deeply sampled blood TCRbeta repertoires that made up the dataset. The repertoires were released in a freely available public database intended as a resource for research on the immune response to SARS-CoV-2. Samples came from the ongoing ImmuneRACE study (first 160 participants) plus 1,254 subjects from 6 global collaborators. Nearly every sample came with metadata listing a de-identified subject ID, COVID-19 status, age in years and sex. Where available, HLA class I and class II types were obtained from metadata supplied by the sample provider rather than from assay-based typing. Findings and caveats that apply to the study as a whole: How much clinical and demographic metadata was included differed by source and by participant, and the metadata was provided uncurated.

Whole blood was collected in K2EDTA tubes by collaborating institutions according to the institutions' own protocols. For TCRbeta analysis, collaborator samples were shipped as frozen whole blood, as isolated PBMCs, or as DNA extracted from either sample type. Cut back by 8 bases and 9 bases, the V and J ends lie 20 bases apart. For CDR1 and CDR2, the germline V gene lists MNHGY and SVAAGI. The CDR3 spans 14 residues, from the cysteine through the phenylalanine. Only the CDR3 region is kept as DNA, spanning 42 bases read in frame from base 1. The immunoSEQ Assay, a bias-controlled multiplex PCR, was used to amplify TCRbeta CDR3 regions from genomic DNA. The original methods were these. The number of nucleated cells in each sample was estimated by amplification of reference gene primers within the assay. To quantify the absolute abundance of each unique TCRbeta CDR3 rearrangement, sequence reads were collapsed and filtered. For each sample, productive Simpson clonality was calculated as the square root of Simpson's diversity index across productive rearrangements. TCRdb carries this immuneACCESS record with in-frame sequences only. Its versions omit some clonotypes, under half of them owing to an unresolved V gene in the studies checked, with the rest unexplained. The D gene and trimming were derived from the DNA, and the V and J assignments and clone size from that table. The sample profile shows 140,000 to 150,000 clones; approximately 80% of them were found once. The biggest ten clones account for 13% of the sample.

Worth noting for this clone: Its antigen remains unidentified. Base qualities are not at hand, and no much larger clone is one base apart.

The TCR originated in a man aged 55 to 70 with active or convalescent COVID-19. The chain is made from TRBV6-9 and TRBJ1-5, with the D gene not clear enough to name. Sequences were obtained from peripheral blood. The CDR3 corresponds to CASRKGPGEWPQHF. The base sequence is TGTGCCAGCCGCAAAGGGCCCGGGGAATGGCCCCAGCATTTT.